These 26 T cell receptor beta chains were all obtained from the same sample, sequenced in a study of neurological immune-mediated disorders. TCRdb ran MiXCR on the 5' RACE reads and lists one entry per CDR3 protein. The table has approximately 44,000 distinct CDR3 sequences, about 5.8% seen once. Sequencing was performed on CD4+ T cells from blood. These receptor sequences come from a woman aged 18-35 years with multiple sclerosis.

In its sample, this clonotype ranks as medium-sized (0.01 to 0.1%). The J gene is TRBJ2-1, the V gene TRBV14; 13 nucleotides line up with TRBD2. Per the germline V gene, CDR1 is SGHDN and CDR2 is FVKESK. Losses at the gene ends were 8 bases for V and 8 bases for J; bases not matched to a gene: 21. The CDR3 consists of 19 residues. The CDR3 coding sequence is TGTGCCAGCCTAGGAGGACTAGCGGGAGTTGTTTTTTGCGGCGATGAGCAGTTCTTC. This gives the protein CASLGGLAGVVFCGDEQFF.

Many counts were recorded for this clonotype. The V and J genes are TRBV10-1 and TRBJ2-3; D might be TRBD2 (6 bases). Trimming left V 10 bases short and J 2 bases short, with 13 bases between. The CDR3 is made up of 13 amino acids. Germline V gene sequence: CDR1 WNHNN, CDR2 SYGVQD (reference sequence). The CDR3 nucleotides read TGCGCCACCTACTCTAGCGACACAGATACGCAGTATTTT. Encoded protein: CATYSSDTDTQYF.

This clonotype was counted many times. The genes are TRBV20-1 and TRBJ2-5, with TRBD2 as a possible D gene (5 bases). Trimming shortened V by 4 bases and J by 5 bases, and 20 bases separated the two germline ends. The CDR3 has 15 amino acids. Germline lookup yields CDR1 DFQATT and CDR2 SNEGSKA (reference sequence). As DNA, the CDR3 is TGCAGTGCTATACCCCCCGCGGACGGGAAGGAGACCCAGTACTTC. Its protein is CSAIPPADGKETQYF.

This clonotype was counted ten times or more. The CDR3 nucleotides are TGCGCCAGCAGCCCATTGACAGGGAACATTCAGTACTTC. Translating gives CASSPLTGNIQYF. J is TRBJ2-4 and V is TRBV5-1, with 7 nucleotides matching TRBD1. Losses at the gene ends were 4 bases for V and 7 bases for J; bases not matched to a gene: 5. The CDR3 is 13 amino acids. The germline V gene has CDR1 SGHRS and CDR2 YFSETQ.

In its sample, this clonotype was seen many times. This rearrangement joins TRBV12-3 or TRBV12-4 to TRBJ2-1; D gene ambiguous. V shed 3 bases and J shed 7 bases, with 4 bases lying between them. The length of the CDR3 is 11 residues. CDR3 DNA: TGTGCCAGCAGTTTTCGGAATGAGCAGTTCTTC. Protein sequence: CASSFRNEQFF.

The CDR3, as DNA: TGTGCCTGGGGCCAGGGGTCCTCCTACGAGCAGTACTTC. This sequence encodes CAWGQGSSYEQYF. The chain combines TRBV30 with TRBJ2-7, with D possibly TRBD1 on 6 matching bases. The germline CDR1 and CDR2 sequences are GTSNPN and SVGIG (reference sequence). This CDR3 has 13 residues. With 5 bases removed from V and 0 bases from J, the gap between germline ends came to 11 bases.

This clonotype came up many times. V is TRBV7-2 and J is TRBJ1-3, with a weak D call TRBD1 (5 bases). The CDR3 is made up of 15 amino acids. The germline V gene encodes CDR1 SGHTA and CDR2 FQGNSA. Trimming took off 2 bases at V and 3 bases at J, with 11 bases between the two ends. The CDR3 nucleotides read TGTGCCAGCAGCTTATTGGGGACGGTTGGAAACACCATATATTTT. Protein product: CASSLLGTVGNTIYF.

This clonotype came up many times. The rearrangement uses TRBV20-1 and TRBJ2-1; D perhaps matches TRBD1 (5 bases). Trimming removed 3 bases from V and 7 bases from J, with 10 bases in between. Germline-derived CDR1 and CDR2 are DFQATT and SNEGSKA (reference sequence). The CDR3 length is 12 residues. This CDR3 is CSASQGGNEQFF. CDR3 sequence (DNA): TGCAGTGCTAGTCAGGGTGGGAATGAGCAGTTCTTC.

This clonotype was detected ten times or more. Germline is not matched at one junction end, which may reflect a read error. The chain combines TRBV20-1 with TRBJ2-3; 7 nucleotides align to TRBD1. The CDR3 contains 13 residues. CDR1 DFQATT and CDR2 SNEGSKA come from the germline V gene (reference sequence). CDR3 nucleotide sequence: TGCAGTGCTTCACATCGACAGGGAGATGCGCAGTATTTT. Its protein product is CSASHRQGDAQYF.

This clonotype has ten or more counts. V usage is TRBV5-1 and J usage is TRBJ2-7, with D tentatively TRBD2 (5 bases). With 5 bases removed from V and 2 bases from J, the gap between germline ends came to 11 bases. The V gene's germline CDR1 is SGHRS and CDR2 YFSETQ. The CDR3 is 13 amino acids. CDR3: CASRGSTAYEQYF. The CDR3 coding sequence is TGCGCCAGCAGGGGGAGTACAGCCTACGAGCAGTACTTC.

This clonotype was seen at least ten times. The chain has TRBV5-1 and TRBJ2-3; 10 positions agree with TRBD2. Per germline, CDR1 SGHRS and CDR2 YFSETQ. V was pared by 4 bases and J by 0 bases, with 5 bases of the junction left unmatched. This CDR3 spans 16 amino acids. CDR3 sequence (DNA): TGCGCCAGCAGCCGGGGACTAGCGCTTAGCACAGATACGCAGTATTTT. It specifies CASSRGLALSTDTQYF.

This clonotype was recorded at least ten times. J is TRBJ1-2 and V is TRBV14; D unclear. Trimming cost V 1 base and J 0 bases, with 15 bases left between them. Germline V gene sequence: CDR1 SGHDN, CDR2 FVKESK. The CDR3 totals 17 residues. The CDR3, as DNA: TGTGCCAGCAGCCAAGGCGGCGGTGGAATTTCTAACTATGGCTACACCTTC. It encodes CASSQGGGGISNYGYTF.

This clonotype showed up many times. The chain links TRBV12-3 or TRBV12-4 to TRBJ1-2; tentatively, D is TRBD1 (5 bases). Trimming cost V 6 bases and J 8 bases, with 16 bases left between them. This CDR3 is built from 13 residues. The DNA of the CDR3 is TGTGCCAGCAGCTACGAGGGGCCGGGAGGCTACACCTTC. The encoded protein is CASSYEGPGGYTF.

This clonotype ranks as medium-sized. The chain recombines TRBV2 with TRBJ1-5; D gene uncertain. The CDR3 consists of 14 residues. Germline V gene sequence: CDR1 SNHLY, CDR2 FYNNEI. The V and J ends lost 9 bases and 2 bases respectively, with 14 bases between them. Here the CDR3 reads CASTREARNQPQHF. The CDR3 bases are TGTGCCAGTACAAGGGAAGCTCGCAATCAGCCCCAGCATTTT.

This clonotype was counted a few times. V gene TRBV5-5 combines with J gene TRBJ2-1; D is possibly TRBD2 (5 bases). CDR3 size: 12 residues. With 6 bases removed from V and 6 bases from J, the gap between germline ends came to 10 bases. The germline gives CDR1 SGHKS, CDR2 YYEKEE (reference sequence). The CDR3 sequence is CASTDSANEQFF. CDR3 nucleotide sequence: TGTGCCAGCACGGACTCCGCCAATGAGCAGTTCTTC.

This clonotype was seen many times. The chain has TRBV4-1 and TRBJ1-5; 7 bases match TRBD1. V was pared by 0 bases and J by 0 bases, with 5 bases of the junction left unmatched. Germline CDR1 reads MGHRA; CDR2 reads YSYEKL. CDR3 length: 17 amino acids. The CDR3 region is CASSQDKGTVSNQPQHF. In DNA, the CDR3 is TGCGCCAGCAGCCAAGATAAGGGGACAGTTAGCAATCAGCCCCAGCATTTT.

This clonotype has at least ten counts. The chain links TRBV6-6 to TRBJ1-1; 7 bases fit TRBD1. CDR3 size: 14 residues. V lost 6 bases to trimming and J lost 1 base; unmatched junction nucleotides: 5. CDR1 and CDR2 from the germline V gene are MNHNY and SVGAGI (reference sequence). CDR3 bases: TGTGCCAGCAGGACGGGACAGCAGAACACTGAAGCTTTCTTT. Its protein is CASRTGQQNTEAFF.

This clonotype was seen many times. This sequence joins TRBV20-1 and TRBJ2-3; the match to TRBD2 covers 10 bases. The CDR3 has 14 residues. CDR1 is DFQATT, CDR2 SNEGSKA, per germline (reference sequence). After removal of 8 bases from V and 5 bases from J, the junction contained 10 bases not matched to a gene. The CDR3 sequence is CSSYGTSVIDTQYF. DNA of the CDR3: TGCAGTAGCTATGGGACTAGCGTGATAGATACGCAGTATTTT.

Ten or more counts support this clonotype. The rearrangement uses TRBV20-1 and TRBJ2-5; D ambiguous. CDR3 length: 14 amino acids. Per the germline V gene, CDR1 is DFQATT and CDR2 is SNEGSKA (reference sequence). The V end lost 3 bases, the J end lost 2 bases, and 13 bases lay between the germline ends. CDR3 DNA sequence: TGCAGTGCTAGCCTACCAATTTATCAAGAGACCCAGTACTTC. It is translated as CSASLPIYQETQYF.

At least ten counts were recorded for this clonotype. The genes are TRBV6-6 and TRBJ1-1; D is ambiguous. V was cut by 8 bases and J by 0 bases, with 7 bases left in between. Germline CDR1 MNHNY, CDR2 SVGAGI (reference sequence). The CDR3 consists of 12 residues. CDR3: CASSLLNTEAFF. The CDR3 DNA is TGTGCCAGCTCCCTCCTGAACACTGAAGCTTTCTTT.

In this sample, this clonotype turned up many times. The chain combines TRBV5-5 with TRBJ2-5, with 8 bases lining up with TRBD1. Germline trimming cut 3 bases from V and 5 bases from J; bases unmatched to any gene: 3. Germline V gives CDR1 SGHKS, CDR2 YYEKEE (reference sequence). The CDR3 is made up of 13 amino acids. The CDR3 region is CASSSRTGETQYF. CDR3 sequence (DNA): TGTGCCAGCAGCTCACGGACAGGGGAGACCCAGTACTTC.

This clonotype has at least ten counts. The CDR3 reads CAITRARGPYGYTF. The CDR3 DNA reads TGTGCCATCACCCGAGCCAGGGGGCCATATGGCTACACCTTC. This chain connects TRBV10-3 to TRBJ1-2; 8 nucleotides align to TRBD1. Germline V gene lookup returns CDR1 ENHRY and CDR2 SYGVKD. CDR3 size: 14 residues. With V trimmed by 7 bases and J by 5 bases, 9 bases remained unmatched.

This clonotype has ten or more counts. The chain recombines TRBV9 with TRBJ2-7; 9 nucleotides match TRBD2. The CDR3 contains 15 residues. J was trimmed by 2 bases and V by 0 bases; bases with no gene match: 3. Germline V CDR1 and CDR2: SGDLS, YYNGEE. CDR3 DNA sequence: TGTGCCAGCAGCGTAGAGGCTAGCGGGACCTACGAGCAGTACTTC. Translated, it gives CASSVEASGTYEQYF.

This clonotype has ten or more counts. This chain links TRBV5-1 with TRBJ2-3; TRBD2 matches 8 bases. The CDR3 covers 16 residues. The V and J ends lost 5 bases and 6 bases, in that order; junction bases with no gene match: 14. The germline V gene has CDR1 SGHRS and CDR2 YFSETQ. The CDR3 region has the DNA TGCGCCAGCAGACGAAGCGGGGGCGCCTCTGGGGATACGCAGTATTTT. As protein: CASRRSGGASGDTQYF. The variable domain in full, completed from reference TRBV5-1 and TRBJ2-3, reads KAGVTQTPRYLIKTRGQQVTLSCSPISGHRSVSWYQQTPGQGLQFLFEYFSETQRNKGNFPGRFSGRQFSNSRSEMNVSTLELGDSALYLCASRRSGGASGDTQYFGPGTRLTVL.

In this sample, this clonotype turned up many times. The genes are TRBV5-6 and TRBJ2-3; D is uncertain. The V end lost 2 bases, the J end lost 5 bases, and 12 bases lay between the germline ends. The CDR3 has 14 amino acids. CDR1 and CDR2 (germline): SGHDT, YYEEEE. This chain's CDR3 is CASSFEMDGDTQYF. The CDR3, as DNA: TGTGCCAGCAGCTTTGAGATGGACGGAGATACGCAGTATTTT. Looking up the rest from reference TRBV5-6 and TRBJ2-3 gives the full variable domain: DAGVTQSPTHLIKTRGQQVTLRCSPKSGHDTVSWYQQALGQGPQFIFQYYEEEERQRGNFPDRFSGHQFPNYSSELNVNALLLGDSALYLCASSFEMDGDTQYFGPGTRLTVL.

This clonotype was observed at least ten times. V and J are TRBV3-1 and TRBJ2-6; TRBD2 matches at 13 bases. Germline CDR1 and CDR2: LGHDT and YNNKEL (reference sequence). V lost 4 bases to trimming and J lost 2 bases; unmatched junction nucleotides: 11. There are 20 residues in the CDR3. The DNA of the CDR3 is TGTGCCAGCAGCCCATACGGCCTCGGACTAGCGGGAGCTGGGGCCAACGTCCTGACTTTC. This codes for CASSPYGLGLAGAGANVLTF. Full variable domain (outside the CDR3, taken from reference TRBV3-1 and TRBJ2-6): DTAVSQTPKYLVTQMGNDKSIKCEQNLGHDTMYWYKQDSKKFLKIMFSYNNKELIINETVPNRFSPKSPDKAHLNLHINSLELGDSAVYFCASSPYGLGLAGAGANVLTFGAGSRLTVL.